One sample yielded the 18 T cell receptor beta chains listed below, sequenced in a study of shared clonotypes between healthy human individuals. TCRdb's copy holds only in-frame clones and misses some; the assay was immunoSEQ multiplex PCR. The data contain fewer than 850,000 clones, about 90% of them singletons. Sequences were obtained from memory CD8+ T cells from PBMCs. Indicated subset: CD45RO+ cells pooled with CCR7-negative TemRA cells. Receptor source: a man between 18 and 35 years old in good health. Some clones in this sample may be carry-over from other donors' samples.

The genes are TRBV19 and TRBJ1-5; D not certain. V shed 6 bases and J shed 9 bases, with 24 bases lying between them. The CDR3 sequence is 16 residues long. Germline V CDR1 and CDR2: LNHDA, SQIVND (reference sequence). Here the CDR3 reads CASSHEQAAVFVPQHF. The CDR3 DNA follows: TGTGCCAGTAGCCATGAGCAGGCAGCCGTTTTCGTGCCCCAGCATTTT.

The chain uses TRBV7-8 and TRBJ2-7; D remains unclear. Trimming shortened V by 2 bases and J by 5 bases, and 10 bases separated the two germline ends. Germline CDR1 SGHVS, CDR2 FQNEAQ. The CDR3 is 13 amino acids. The DNA of the CDR3 is TGTGCCAGCAGCTTAAGGGTATGCCACGAGCAGTACTTC. Protein sequence: CASSLRVCHEQYF.

V usage is TRBV7-2 and J usage is TRBJ2-1; D is unclear. This CDR3 spans 14 amino acids. Trimming shortened V by 1 base and J by 7 bases, and 11 bases separated the two germline ends. Germline V gene data show CDR1 as SGHTA and CDR2 as FQGNSA. The CDR3 DNA reads as TGTGCCAGCAGCTTAGTTGGGTTTTTGAATGAGCAGTTCTTC. It specifies CASSLVGFLNEQFF.

This clone has only one observation. The rearrangement links TRBV19 to TRBJ1-5; 8 nucleotides align to TRBD1. Trimming removed 5 bases from V and 4 bases from J; junction bases left unmatched: 7. Germline lookup yields CDR1 LNHDA and CDR2 SQIVND (reference sequence). The CDR3 is 15 amino acids. The CDR3 protein is CASSAWTGRNQPQHF. CDR3 coding DNA: TGTGCCAGTAGTGCCTGGACAGGGAGAAATCAGCCCCAGCATTTT.

The V and J genes are TRBV10-1 and TRBJ2-7; 7 bases match TRBD2. Germline CDR1 WNHNN, CDR2 SYGVQD (reference sequence). J gave up 7 bases and V 11 bases, and 14 bases lay outside the gene matches. The CDR3 is made up of 13 amino acids. CDR3 bases: TGCGCCCGACCGACTAGCAGCCTTGGGGAGCAGTACTTC. This codes for CARPTSSLGEQYF.

The chain uses TRBV6-1 and TRBJ2-7; possible D gene TRBD1, 5 bases. The CDR3 is 13 residues long. CDR1 is MNHNS and CDR2 is SASEGT in the germline V gene. V lost 8 bases to trimming and J lost 3 bases, with 14 bases between them. The CDR3 loop is CASPPPGNYEQYF. The CDR3, as DNA: TGTGCCAGCCCCCCCCCAGGGAACTACGAGCAGTACTTC.

The chain uses TRBV27 and TRBJ2-1; TRBD1 matches at 7 bases. The V segment lost 6 bases and the J segment 6 bases; nucleotides outside the gene matches: 5. The CDR3 length is 13 residues. CDR1 and CDR2 from the germline V gene are MNHEY and SMNVEV (reference sequence). In DNA form, the CDR3 reads TGTGCCAGCAGCTTTGACAGGGCCAATGAGCAGTTCTTC. It specifies CASSFDRANEQFF.

This rearrangement joins TRBV27 to TRBJ1-1; D remains ambiguous. Germline loops: CDR1 MNHEY, CDR2 SMNVEV (reference sequence). V gave up 4 bases and J gave up 3 bases, with 12 bases separating them. The CDR3 runs 14 residues. CDR3 nucleotides: TGTGCCAGCAGTTCGAAGGACGGATACACTGAAGCTTTCTTT. It translates to CASSSKDGYTEAFF.

The gene calls are TRBV7-9 and TRBJ2-7; a weak D match, TRBD2 (6 bases). Trimming stripped 4 bases from V and 2 bases from J, with 12 bases between. The CDR3 is 14 residues long. CDR1 and CDR2 from the germline V gene are SEHNR and FQNEAQ (reference sequence). The CDR3 DNA reads TGTGCCAGCAGCTCACCGGGACTCCCCTACGAGCAGTACTTC. It encodes CASSSPGLPYEQYF.

The chain joins TRBV10-3 to TRBJ2-7; D call uncertain. The V gene's germline CDR1 is ENHRY and CDR2 SYGVKD. This CDR3 is built from 13 residues. V lost 2 bases and J lost 7, with 12 bases in between. The chain's CDR3 is CAISEPLSLEQYF. Here the CDR3 DNA reads TGTGCCATCAGTGAGCCCCTTTCTTTAGAGCAGTACTTC.

Note on this clone: This sample also contains other DNA sequences that code for the same CDR3. This sequence joins TRBV9 and TRBJ2-7, with D possibly called TRBD1 or TRBD2 (5 bases each). The ends were cut back, 0 bases at V and 2 bases at J, with 12 bases in the middle. Germline V gives CDR1 SGDLS, CDR2 YYNGEE. The CDR3 runs to 15 residues. The CDR3 DNA reads as TGTGCCAGCAGCGTAGAATCAGGGAGTGCCTACGAGCAGTACTTC. The encoded protein is CASSVESGSAYEQYF.

This chain uses TRBV5-6 with TRBJ2-2; D is unclear. CDR1 is SGHDT, CDR2 YYEEEE, per germline. This CDR3 comprises 13 residues. Trimming pared 3 bases from V and 9 bases from J, leaving 12 bases between. The CDR3 loop is CASSSTLDWELFF. In DNA form, the CDR3 reads TGTGCCAGCAGCTCGACGTTGGATTGGGAGCTGTTTTTT.

This chain connects TRBV11-2 to TRBJ2-3; D gene uncertain. Germline V gene lookup returns CDR1 SGHAT and CDR2 FQNNGV. The CDR3 sequence is 12 residues long. The V end lost 3 bases, the J end lost 9 bases, and 10 bases lay between the germline ends. The CDR3: CASSLVSWTQYF. In DNA, the CDR3 is TGTGCCAGCAGCTTGGTTTCGTGGACGCAGTATTTT.

V usage is TRBV28 and J usage is TRBJ2-2; D ambiguous. Trimming removed 6 bases at V and 4 bases at J, with 15 bases between. Germline CDR1 MDHEN, CDR2 SYDVKM. The CDR3 totals 15 residues. CDR3 loop: CASRAPRRSTGELFF. For the CDR3, the DNA is TGTGCCAGCAGGGCACCCCGAAGGAGCACCGGGGAGCTGTTTTTT.

The genes are TRBV9 and TRBJ2-7, with 8 bases lining up with TRBD2. Germline assignment: CDR1 SGDLS and CDR2 YYNGEE. V lost 7 bases to trimming and J lost 2 bases; unmatched junction nucleotides: 5. This CDR3 is built from 13 residues. CDR3 sequence: CASGGLVPYEQYF. Written as DNA, the CDR3 is TGTGCCAGCGGGGGACTAGTCCCCTACGAGCAGTACTTC.

The chain joins TRBV4-1 to TRBJ1-5; 9 bases map to TRBD1. This CDR3 is 16 amino acids long. Germline V gene sequence: CDR1 MGHRA, CDR2 YSYEKL. The ends lost 0 bases at V and 9 bases at J; junction bases unmatched: 9. The CDR3 loop reads CASSQDPGTGMLPQHF. DNA of the CDR3: TGCGCCAGCAGCCAAGATCCCGGGACAGGGATGTTGCCCCAGCATTTT.

The chain has TRBV15 and TRBJ2-1; TRBD2 matches at 9 bases. Germline V lookup: CDR1 LNHNV, CDR2 YYDKDF (reference sequence). The CDR3 length is 14 residues. Trimming took 5 bases from V and 10 from J; bases not matched to a gene: 9. The CDR3 sequence is CATSPGLAMGEQFF. The CDR3 DNA sequence: TGTGCCACCAGCCCGGGACTAGCTATGGGGGAGCAGTTCTTC. Using reference TRBV15 and TRBJ2-1 for the parts outside the CDR3, the full variable domain is DAMVIQNPRYQVTQFGKPVTLSCSQTLNHNVMYWYQQKSSQAPKLLFHYYDKDFNNEADTPDNFQSRRPNTSFCFLDIRSPGLGDTAMYLCATSPGLAMGEQFFGPGTRLTVL.

The V and J genes are TRBV2 and TRBJ1-1; D not resolved. The CDR3 contains 16 residues. Germline V gene sequence: CDR1 SNHLY, CDR2 FYNNEI. V shed 4 bases and J shed 2 bases, with 17 bases lying between them. The CDR3 is CASSAWFPSGNTEAFF. CDR3 nucleotides: TGTGCCAGCAGTGCGTGGTTCCCCTCAGGCAACACTGAAGCTTTCTTT.